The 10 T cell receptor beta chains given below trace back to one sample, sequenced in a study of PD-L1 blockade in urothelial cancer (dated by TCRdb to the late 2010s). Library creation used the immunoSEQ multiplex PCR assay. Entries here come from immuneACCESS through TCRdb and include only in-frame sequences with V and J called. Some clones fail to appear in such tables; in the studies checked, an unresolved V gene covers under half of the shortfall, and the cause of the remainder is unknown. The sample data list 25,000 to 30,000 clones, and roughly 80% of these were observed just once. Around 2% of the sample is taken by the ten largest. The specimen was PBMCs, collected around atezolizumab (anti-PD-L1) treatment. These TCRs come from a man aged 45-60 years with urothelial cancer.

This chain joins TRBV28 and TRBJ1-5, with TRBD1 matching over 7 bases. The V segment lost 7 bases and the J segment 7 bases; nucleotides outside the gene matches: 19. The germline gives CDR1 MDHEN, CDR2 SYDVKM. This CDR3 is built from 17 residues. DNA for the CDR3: TGTGCCAGCATCAAGCCCCCACGACAGGGTCTAATCCAGCCCCAGCATTTT. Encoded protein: CASIKPPRQGLIQPQHF.

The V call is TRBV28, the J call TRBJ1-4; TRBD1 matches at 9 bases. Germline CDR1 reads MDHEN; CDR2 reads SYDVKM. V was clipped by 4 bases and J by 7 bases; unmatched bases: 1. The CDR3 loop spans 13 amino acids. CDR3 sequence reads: CASSYRGPEKLFF. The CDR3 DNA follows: TGTGCCAGCAGTTACAGGGGGCCTGAAAAACTGTTTTTT. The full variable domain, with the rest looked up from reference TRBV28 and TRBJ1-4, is DVKVTQSSRYLVKRTGEKVFLECVQDMDHENMFWYRQDPGLGLRLIYFSYDVKMKEKGDIPEGYSVSREKKERFSLILESASTNQTSMYLCASSYRGPEKLFFGSGTQLSVL.

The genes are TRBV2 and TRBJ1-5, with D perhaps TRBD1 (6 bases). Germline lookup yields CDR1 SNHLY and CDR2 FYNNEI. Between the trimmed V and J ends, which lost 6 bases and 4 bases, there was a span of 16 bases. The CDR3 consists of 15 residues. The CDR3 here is CASRRRTEGNQPQHF. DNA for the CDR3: TGTGCCAGCAGGCGAAGGACAGAAGGGAATCAGCCCCAGCATTTT.

CDR3 residues: CASSLSGSEKLFF. The CDR3 region has the DNA TGTGCCAGCAGCTTATCAGGGTCGGAAAAACTGTTTTTT. The chain has TRBV7-9 and TRBJ1-4; a weak D match, TRBD1 (5 bases). Germline V CDR1 and CDR2: SEHNR, FQNEAQ (reference sequence). Deletions cut 2 bases from V and 8 bases from J, with 9 bases between. This CDR3 is built from 13 residues. The full variable domain, with the rest looked up from reference TRBV7-9 and TRBJ1-4, is DTGVSQNPRHKITKRGQNVTFRCDPISEHNRLYWYRQTLGQGPEFLTYFQNEAQLEKSRLLSDRFSAERPKGSFSTLEIQRTEQGDSAMYLCASSLSGSEKLFFGSGTQLSVL.

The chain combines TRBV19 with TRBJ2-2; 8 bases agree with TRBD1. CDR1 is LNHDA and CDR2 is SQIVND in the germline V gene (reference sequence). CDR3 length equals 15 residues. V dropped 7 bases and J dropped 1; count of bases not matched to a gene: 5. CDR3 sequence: CASTQDRGNTGELFF. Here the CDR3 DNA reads TGTGCCAGTACCCAAGACAGGGGGAACACCGGGGAGCTGTTTTTT.

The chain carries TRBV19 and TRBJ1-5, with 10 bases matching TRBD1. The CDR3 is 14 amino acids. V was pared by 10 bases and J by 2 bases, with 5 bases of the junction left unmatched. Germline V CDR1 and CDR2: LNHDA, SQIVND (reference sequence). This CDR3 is CATRTGGGNQPQHF. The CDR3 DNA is TGTGCCACTCGGACAGGGGGAGGCAATCAGCCCCAGCATTTT.

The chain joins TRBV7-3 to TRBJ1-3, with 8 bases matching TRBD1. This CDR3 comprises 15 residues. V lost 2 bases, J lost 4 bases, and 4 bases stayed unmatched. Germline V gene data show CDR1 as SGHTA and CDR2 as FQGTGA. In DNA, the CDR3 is TGTGCCAGCAGCTTAGTTGGGACAGGCGGAAACACCATATATTTT. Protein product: CASSLVGTGGNTIYF.

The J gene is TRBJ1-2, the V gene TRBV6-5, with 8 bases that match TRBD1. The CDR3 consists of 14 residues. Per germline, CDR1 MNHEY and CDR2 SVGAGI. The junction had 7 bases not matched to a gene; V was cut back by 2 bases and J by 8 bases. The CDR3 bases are TGTGCCAGCAGTTACACCCCGACAGGGGCCGGCTACACCTTC. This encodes CASSYTPTGAGYTF.

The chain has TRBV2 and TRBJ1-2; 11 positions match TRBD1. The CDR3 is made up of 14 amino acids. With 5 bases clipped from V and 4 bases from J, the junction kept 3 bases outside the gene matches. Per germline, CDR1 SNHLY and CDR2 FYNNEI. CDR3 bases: TGTGCCAGCAGTACGGGACAGGGGGTCTATGGCTACACCTTC. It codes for CASSTGQGVYGYTF.

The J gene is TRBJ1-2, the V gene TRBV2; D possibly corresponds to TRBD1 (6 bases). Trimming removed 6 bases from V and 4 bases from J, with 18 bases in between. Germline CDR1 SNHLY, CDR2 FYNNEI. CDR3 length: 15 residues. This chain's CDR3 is CASRGSVRGAYGYTF. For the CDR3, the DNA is TGTGCCAGCAGGGGCTCTGTTCGGGGGGCCTATGGCTACACCTTC.